This T cell receptor beta chain was captured in a study of lymphopenia after photon versus proton radiotherapy. Here immunoSEQ multiplex PCR was the method, and the copy in TCRdb shows in-frame clones only, minus some. Among around 50,000 clones listed, roughly 84% were seen once. V was cut by 5 bases and J by 7 bases, with 12 bases left in between. The CDR3 covers 13 residues. The germline V gene has CDR1 LNHDA and CDR2 SQIVND (reference sequence). Sequencing was performed on peripheral blood, taken from a patient treated with proton-based radiotherapy. The chain has TRBV19 and TRBJ1-5; a possible D gene is TRBD1 (6 bases). The receptor was derived from a man in his sixties with pancreatic cancer. In nucleotides, the CDR3 is TGTGCCAGTAGTTACAGGGTCGGCCAGCCCCAGCATTTT. Translation: CASSYRVGQPQHF.